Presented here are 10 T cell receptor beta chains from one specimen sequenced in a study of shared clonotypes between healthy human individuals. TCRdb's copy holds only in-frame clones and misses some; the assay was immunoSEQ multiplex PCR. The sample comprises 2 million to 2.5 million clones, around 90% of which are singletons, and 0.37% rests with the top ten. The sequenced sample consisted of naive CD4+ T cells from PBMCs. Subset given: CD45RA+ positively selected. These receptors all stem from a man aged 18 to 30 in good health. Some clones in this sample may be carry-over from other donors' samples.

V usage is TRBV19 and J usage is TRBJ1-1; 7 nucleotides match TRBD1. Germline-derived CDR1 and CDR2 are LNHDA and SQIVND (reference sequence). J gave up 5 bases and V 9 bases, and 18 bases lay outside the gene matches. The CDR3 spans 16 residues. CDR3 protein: CARVGAGGNLSTEAFF. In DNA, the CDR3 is TGTGCCAGAGTAGGGGCAGGGGGAAATCTTAGTACTGAAGCTTTCTTT.

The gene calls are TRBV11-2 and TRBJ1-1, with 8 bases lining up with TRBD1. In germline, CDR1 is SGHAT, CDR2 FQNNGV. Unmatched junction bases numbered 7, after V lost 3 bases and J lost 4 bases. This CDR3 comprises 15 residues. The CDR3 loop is CASSFSRGQGTEAFF. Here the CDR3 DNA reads TGTGCCAGCAGCTTCTCCAGGGGGCAGGGCACTGAAGCTTTCTTT.

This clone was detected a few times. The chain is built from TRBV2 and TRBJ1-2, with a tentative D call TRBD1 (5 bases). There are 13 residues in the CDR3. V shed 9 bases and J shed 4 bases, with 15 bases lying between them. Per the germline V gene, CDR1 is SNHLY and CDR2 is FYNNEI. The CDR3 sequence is CASDPGLFYGYTF. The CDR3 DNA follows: TGTGCCAGTGACCCGGGGCTATTCTATGGCTACACCTTC. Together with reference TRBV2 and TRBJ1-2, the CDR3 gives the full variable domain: EPEVTQTPSHQVTQMGQEVILRCVPISNHLYFYWYRQILGQKVEFLVSFYNNEISEKSEIFDDQFSVERPDGSNFTLKIRSTKLEDSAMYFCASDPGLFYGYTFGSGTRLTVV.

The CDR3 reads CASSLEGRPTYEQYF. CDR3 nucleotides: TGTGCCAGCAGCTTAGAGGGCAGACCAACCTACGAGCAGTACTTC. This chain connects TRBV7-2 to TRBJ2-7, with D unclear. The V gene lost 1 base and the J gene lost 2 bases, with 12 bases spanning the gap. The length of the CDR3 is 15 residues. The germline gives CDR1 SGHTA, CDR2 FQGNSA.

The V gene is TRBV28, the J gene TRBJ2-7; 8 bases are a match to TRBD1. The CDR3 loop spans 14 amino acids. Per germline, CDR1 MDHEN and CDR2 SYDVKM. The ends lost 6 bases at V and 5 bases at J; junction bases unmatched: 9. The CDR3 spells CASSRQGLRNEQYF. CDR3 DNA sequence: TGTGCCAGCAGCCGACAGGGGTTAAGGAACGAGCAGTACTTC.

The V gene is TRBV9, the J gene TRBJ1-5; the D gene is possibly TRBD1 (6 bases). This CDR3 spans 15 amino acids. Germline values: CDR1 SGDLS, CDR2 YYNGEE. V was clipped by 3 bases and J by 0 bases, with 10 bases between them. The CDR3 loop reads CASSDGTNSNQPQHF. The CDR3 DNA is TGTGCCAGCAGCGATGGGACAAATAGCAATCAGCCCCAGCATTTT.

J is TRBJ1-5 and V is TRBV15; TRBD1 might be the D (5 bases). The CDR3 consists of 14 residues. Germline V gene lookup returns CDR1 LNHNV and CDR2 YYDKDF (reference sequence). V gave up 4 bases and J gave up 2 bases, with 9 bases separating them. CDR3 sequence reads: CATSTARGNQPQHF. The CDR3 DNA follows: TGTGCCACCAGCACCGCCAGGGGCAATCAGCCCCAGCATTTT.

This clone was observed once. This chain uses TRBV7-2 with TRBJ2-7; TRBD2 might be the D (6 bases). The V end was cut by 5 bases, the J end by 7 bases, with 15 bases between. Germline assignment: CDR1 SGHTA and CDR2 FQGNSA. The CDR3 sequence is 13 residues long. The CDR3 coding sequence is TGTGCCAGCAGCCTGAACTACGGGGGAGAGCAGTACTTC. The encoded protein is CASSLNYGGEQYF.

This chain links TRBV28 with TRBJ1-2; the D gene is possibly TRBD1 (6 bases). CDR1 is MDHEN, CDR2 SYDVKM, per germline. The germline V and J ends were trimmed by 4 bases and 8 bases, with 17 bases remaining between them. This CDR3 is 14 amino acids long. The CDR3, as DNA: TGTGCCAGCAGTTACGCGGGGGCATGGAGCGGCTACACCTTC. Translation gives CASSYAGAWSGYTF.

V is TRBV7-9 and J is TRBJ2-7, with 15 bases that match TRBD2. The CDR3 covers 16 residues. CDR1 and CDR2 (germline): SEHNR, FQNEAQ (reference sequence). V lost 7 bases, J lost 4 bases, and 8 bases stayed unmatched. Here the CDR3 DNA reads TGTGCCAGCAACCAGGCGGGGACTAGCGGGGGGTACGAGCAGTACTTC. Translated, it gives CASNQAGTSGGYEQYF.